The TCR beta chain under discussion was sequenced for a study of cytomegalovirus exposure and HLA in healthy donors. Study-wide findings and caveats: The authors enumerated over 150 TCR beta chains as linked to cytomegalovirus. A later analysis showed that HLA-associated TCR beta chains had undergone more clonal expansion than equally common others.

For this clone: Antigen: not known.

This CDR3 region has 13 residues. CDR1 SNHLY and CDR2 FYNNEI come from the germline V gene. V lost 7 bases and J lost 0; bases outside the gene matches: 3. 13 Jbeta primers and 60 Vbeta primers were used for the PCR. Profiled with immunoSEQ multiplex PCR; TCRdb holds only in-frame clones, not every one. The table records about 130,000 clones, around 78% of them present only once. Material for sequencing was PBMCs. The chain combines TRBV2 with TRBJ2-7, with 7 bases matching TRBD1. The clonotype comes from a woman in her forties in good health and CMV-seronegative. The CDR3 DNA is TGTGCCAGCAAACGACAGGGCTCCTACGAGCAGTACTTC. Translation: CASKRQGSYEQYF.